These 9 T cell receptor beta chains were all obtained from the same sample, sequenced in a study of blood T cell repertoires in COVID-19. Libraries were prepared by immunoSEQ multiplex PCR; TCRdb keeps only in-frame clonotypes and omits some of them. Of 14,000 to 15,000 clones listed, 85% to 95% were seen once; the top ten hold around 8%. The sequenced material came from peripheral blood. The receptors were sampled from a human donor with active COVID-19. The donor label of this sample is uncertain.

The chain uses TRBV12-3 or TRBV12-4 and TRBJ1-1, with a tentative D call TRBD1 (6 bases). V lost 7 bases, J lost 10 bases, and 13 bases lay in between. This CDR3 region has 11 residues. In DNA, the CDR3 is TGTGCCAGCACTTGGGGACAAATAGCTTTCTTT. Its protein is CASTWGQIAFF.

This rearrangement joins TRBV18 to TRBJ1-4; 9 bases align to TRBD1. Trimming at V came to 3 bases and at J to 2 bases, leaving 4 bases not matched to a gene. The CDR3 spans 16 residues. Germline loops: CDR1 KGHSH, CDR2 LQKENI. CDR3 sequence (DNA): TGTGCCAGCTCACCCTTGGGGACAGGGACTAATGAAAAACTGTTTTTT. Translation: CASSPLGTGTNEKLFF. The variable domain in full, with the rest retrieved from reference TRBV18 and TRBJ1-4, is NAGVMQNPRHLVRRRGQEARLRCSPMKGHSHVYWYRQLPEEGLKFMVYLQKENIIDESGMPKERFSAEFPKEGPSILRIQQVVRGDSAAYFCASSPLGTGTNEKLFFGSGTQLSVL.

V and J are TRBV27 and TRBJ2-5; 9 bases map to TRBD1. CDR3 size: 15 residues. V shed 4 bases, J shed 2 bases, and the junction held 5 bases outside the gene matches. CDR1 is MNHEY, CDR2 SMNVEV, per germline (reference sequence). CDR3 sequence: CASSSPGTGQETQYF. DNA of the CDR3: TGTGCCAGCAGTTCCCCCGGGACAGGGCAAGAGACCCAGTACTTC.

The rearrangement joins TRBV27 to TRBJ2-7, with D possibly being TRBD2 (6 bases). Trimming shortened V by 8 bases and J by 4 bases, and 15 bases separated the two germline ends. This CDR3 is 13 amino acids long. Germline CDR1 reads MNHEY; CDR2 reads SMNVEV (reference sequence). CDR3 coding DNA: TGTGCCAGCTGCCCGGACGGGAGATACGAGCAGTACTTC. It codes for CASCPDGRYEQYF.

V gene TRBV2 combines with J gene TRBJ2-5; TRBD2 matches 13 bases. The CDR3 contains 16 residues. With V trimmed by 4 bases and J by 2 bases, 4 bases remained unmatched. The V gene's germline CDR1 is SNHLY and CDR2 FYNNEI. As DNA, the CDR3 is TGTGCCAGCAGTGGGGGACTAGCGGGGAAACAAGAGACCCAGTACTTC. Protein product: CASSGGLAGKQETQYF.

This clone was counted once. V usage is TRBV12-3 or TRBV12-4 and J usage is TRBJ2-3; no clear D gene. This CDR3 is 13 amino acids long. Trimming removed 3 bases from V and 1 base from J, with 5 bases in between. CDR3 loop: CASSFQGTDTQYF. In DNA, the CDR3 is TGTGCCAGCAGTTTCCAGGGCACAGATACGCAGTATTTT.

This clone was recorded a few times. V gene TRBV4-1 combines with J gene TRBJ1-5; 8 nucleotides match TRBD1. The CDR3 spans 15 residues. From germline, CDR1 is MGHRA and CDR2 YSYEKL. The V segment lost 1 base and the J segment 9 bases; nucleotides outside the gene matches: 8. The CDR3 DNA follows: TGCGCCAGCAGCCAAGTTGGACAGGGAATTTGGCCCCAGCATTTT. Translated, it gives CASSQVGQGIWPQHF.

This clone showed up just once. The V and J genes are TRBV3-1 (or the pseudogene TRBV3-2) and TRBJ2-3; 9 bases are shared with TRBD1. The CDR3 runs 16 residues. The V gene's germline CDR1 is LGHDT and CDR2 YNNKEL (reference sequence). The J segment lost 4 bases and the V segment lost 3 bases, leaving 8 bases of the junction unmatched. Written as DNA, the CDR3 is TGTGCCAGCAGCCAGCAAGGGACAGGGAGGTCAGATACGCAGTATTTT. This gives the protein CASSQQGTGRSDTQYF.

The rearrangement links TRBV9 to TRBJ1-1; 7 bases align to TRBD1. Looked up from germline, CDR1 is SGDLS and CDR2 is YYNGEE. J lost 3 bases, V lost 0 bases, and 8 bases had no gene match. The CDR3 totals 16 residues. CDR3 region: CASSVGKGTVDTEAFF. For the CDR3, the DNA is TGTGCCAGCAGCGTAGGAAAGGGGACAGTCGACACTGAAGCTTTCTTT.